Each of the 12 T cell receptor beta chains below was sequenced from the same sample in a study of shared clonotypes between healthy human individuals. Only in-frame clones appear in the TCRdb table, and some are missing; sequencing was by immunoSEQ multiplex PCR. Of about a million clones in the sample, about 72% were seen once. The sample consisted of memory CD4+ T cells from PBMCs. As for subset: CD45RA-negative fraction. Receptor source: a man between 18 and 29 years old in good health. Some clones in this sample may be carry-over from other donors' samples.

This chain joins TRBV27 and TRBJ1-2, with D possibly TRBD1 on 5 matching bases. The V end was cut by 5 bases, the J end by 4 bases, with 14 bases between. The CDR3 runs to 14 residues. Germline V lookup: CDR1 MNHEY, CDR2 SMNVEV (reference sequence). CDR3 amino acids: CASSGRGRGYGYTF. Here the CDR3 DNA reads TGTGCCAGCAGTGGGAGGGGACGGGGCTATGGCTACACCTTC.

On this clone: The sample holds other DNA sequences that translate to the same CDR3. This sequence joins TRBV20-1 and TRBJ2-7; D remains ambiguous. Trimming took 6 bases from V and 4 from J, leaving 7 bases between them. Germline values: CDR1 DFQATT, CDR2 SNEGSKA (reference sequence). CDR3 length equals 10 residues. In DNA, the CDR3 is TGCAGTGCCACAGATTACGAGCAGTACTTC. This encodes CSATDYEQYF.

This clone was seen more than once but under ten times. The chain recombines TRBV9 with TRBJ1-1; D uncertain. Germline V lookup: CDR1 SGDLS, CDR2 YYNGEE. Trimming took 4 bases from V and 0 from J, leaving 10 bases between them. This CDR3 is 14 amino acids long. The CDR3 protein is CASSPIGVNTEAFF. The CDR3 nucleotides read TGTGCCAGCAGCCCGATTGGTGTGAACACTGAAGCTTTCTTT.

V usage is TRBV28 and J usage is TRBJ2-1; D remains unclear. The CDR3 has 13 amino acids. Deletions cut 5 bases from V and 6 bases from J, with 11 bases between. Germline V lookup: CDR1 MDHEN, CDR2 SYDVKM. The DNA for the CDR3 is TGTGCCAGCAGTGCCCCAAGGTTCAATGAGCAGTTCTTC. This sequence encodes CASSAPRFNEQFF.

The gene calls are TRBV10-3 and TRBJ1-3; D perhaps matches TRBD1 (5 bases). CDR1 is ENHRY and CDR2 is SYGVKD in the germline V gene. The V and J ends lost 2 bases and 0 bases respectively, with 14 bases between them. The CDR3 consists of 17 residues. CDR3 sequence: CAISEGVQGLSGNTIYF. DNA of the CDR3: TGTGCCATCAGTGAGGGAGTCCAGGGCCTCTCTGGAAACACCATATATTTT.

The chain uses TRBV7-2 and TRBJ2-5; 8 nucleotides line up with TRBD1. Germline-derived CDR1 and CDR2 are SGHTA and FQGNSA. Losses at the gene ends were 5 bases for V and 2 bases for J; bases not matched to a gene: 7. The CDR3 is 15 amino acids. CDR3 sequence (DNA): TGTGCCAGCAGCGCGGACAGGGTGGGGCAAGAGACCCAGTACTTC. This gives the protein CASSADRVGQETQYF.

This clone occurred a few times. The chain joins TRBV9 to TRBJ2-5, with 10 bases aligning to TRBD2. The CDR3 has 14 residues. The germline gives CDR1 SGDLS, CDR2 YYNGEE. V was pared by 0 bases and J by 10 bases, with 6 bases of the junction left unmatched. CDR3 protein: CASSVDEREGRQYF. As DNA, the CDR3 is TGTGCCAGCAGCGTAGATGAGCGGGAGGGCCGCCAGTACTTC.

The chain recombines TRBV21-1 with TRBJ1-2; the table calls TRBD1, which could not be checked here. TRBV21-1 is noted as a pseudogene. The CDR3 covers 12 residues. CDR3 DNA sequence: TGTGCCAGCAGTTCAAACAGGGTTGGCTACACCTTC. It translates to CASSSNRVGYTF.

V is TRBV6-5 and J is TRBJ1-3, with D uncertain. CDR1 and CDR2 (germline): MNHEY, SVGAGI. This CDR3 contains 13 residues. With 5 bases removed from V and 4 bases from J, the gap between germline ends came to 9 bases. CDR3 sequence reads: CASSVTPGNTIYF. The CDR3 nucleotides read TGTGCCAGCAGTGTCACCCCGGGAAACACCATATATTTT.

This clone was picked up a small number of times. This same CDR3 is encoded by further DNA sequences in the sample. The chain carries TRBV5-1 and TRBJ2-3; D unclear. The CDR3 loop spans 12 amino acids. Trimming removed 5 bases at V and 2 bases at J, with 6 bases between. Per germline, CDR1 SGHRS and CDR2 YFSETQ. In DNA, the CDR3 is TGCGCCAGCAGTCCACCCACAGATACGCAGTATTTT. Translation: CASSPPTDTQYF.

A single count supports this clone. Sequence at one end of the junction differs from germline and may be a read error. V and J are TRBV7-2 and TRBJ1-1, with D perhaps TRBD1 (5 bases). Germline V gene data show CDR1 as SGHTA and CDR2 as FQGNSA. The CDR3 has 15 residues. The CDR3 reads CGSSSTGTGRTEAFF. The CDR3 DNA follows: TGTGGCAGCAGCTCGACCGGGACCGGGAGGACTGAAGCTTTCTTT.

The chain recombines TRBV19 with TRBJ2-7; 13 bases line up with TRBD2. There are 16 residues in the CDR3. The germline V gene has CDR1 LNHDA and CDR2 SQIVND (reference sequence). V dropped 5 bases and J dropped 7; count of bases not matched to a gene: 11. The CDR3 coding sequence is TGTGCCAGTAGTCCGACCCTGACTAGCGGGAGGCGTGAGCAGTACTTC. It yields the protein CASSPTLTSGRREQYF.